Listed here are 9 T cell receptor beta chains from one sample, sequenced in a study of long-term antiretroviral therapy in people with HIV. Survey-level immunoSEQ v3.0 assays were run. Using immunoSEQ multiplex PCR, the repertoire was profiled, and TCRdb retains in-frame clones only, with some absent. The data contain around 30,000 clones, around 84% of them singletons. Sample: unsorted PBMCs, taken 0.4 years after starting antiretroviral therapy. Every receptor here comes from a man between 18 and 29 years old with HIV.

The CDR3 DNA reads as TGTGCCAGAAGCTTGGCGGGCACTGAAGCTTTCTTT. It codes for CARSLAGTEAFF. This rearrangement joins TRBV5-3 to TRBJ1-1, with no clear D. TRBV5-3 qualifies as an ORF whose function is uncertain. V was trimmed by 0 bases and J by 4 bases, leaving 4 bases between them. This CDR3 spans 12 amino acids.

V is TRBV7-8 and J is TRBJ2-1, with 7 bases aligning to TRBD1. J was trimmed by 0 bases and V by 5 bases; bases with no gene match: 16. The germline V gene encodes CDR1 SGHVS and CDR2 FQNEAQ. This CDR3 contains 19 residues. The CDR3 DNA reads TGTGCCAGCAGCCCTCGGTGGGACAGCCCACCAATCTCCTACAATGAGCAGTTCTTC. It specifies CASSPRWDSPPISYNEQFF.

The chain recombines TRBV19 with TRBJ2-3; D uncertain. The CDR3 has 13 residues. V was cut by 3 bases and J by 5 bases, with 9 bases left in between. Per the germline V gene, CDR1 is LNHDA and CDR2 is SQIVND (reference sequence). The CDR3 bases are TGTGCCAGTAGTATGATCCGTGGAGATACGCAGTATTTT. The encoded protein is CASSMIRGDTQYF. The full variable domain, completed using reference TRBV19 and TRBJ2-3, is DGGITQSPKYLFRKEGQNVTLSCEQNLNHDAMYWYRQDPGQGLRLIYYSQIVNDFQKGDIAEGYSVSREKKESFPLTVTSAQKNPTAFYLCASSMIRGDTQYFGPGTRLTVL.

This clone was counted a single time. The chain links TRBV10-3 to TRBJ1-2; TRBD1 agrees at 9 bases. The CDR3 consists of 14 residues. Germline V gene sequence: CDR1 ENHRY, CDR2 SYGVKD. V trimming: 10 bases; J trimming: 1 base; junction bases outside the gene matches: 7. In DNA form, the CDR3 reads TGTGCCAGCCACCGGGACAGGGATAACTATGGCTACACCTTC. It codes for CASHRDRDNYGYTF.

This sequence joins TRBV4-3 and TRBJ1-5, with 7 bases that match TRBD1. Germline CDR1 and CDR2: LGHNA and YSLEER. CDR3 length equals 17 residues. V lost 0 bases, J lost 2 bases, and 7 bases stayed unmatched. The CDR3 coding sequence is TGCGCCAGCAGCCAAGACGCCAGGGGGATGGGCAATCAGCCCCAGCATTTT. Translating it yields CASSQDARGMGNQPQHF.

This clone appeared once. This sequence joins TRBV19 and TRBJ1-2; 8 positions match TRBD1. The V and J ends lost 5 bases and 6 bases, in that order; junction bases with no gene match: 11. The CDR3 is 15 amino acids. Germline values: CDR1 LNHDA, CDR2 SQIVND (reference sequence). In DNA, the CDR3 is TGTGCCAGTAGTGCGACGACAGGGGCCCGGGATGGCTACACCTTC. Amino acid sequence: CASSATTGARDGYTF.

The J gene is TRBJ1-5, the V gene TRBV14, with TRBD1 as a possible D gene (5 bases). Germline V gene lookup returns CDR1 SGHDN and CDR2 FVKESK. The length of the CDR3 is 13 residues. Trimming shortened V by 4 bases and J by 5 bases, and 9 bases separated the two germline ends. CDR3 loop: CASSRGVDQPQHF. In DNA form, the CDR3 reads TGTGCCAGCAGCCGGGGGGTCGATCAGCCCCAGCATTTT.

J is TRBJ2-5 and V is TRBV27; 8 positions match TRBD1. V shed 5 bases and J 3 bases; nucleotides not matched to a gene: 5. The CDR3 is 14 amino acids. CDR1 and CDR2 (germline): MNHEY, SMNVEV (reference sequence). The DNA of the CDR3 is TGTGCCAGCAGTCCGCGGACAGGGAAAGAGACCCAGTACTTC. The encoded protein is CASSPRTGKETQYF.

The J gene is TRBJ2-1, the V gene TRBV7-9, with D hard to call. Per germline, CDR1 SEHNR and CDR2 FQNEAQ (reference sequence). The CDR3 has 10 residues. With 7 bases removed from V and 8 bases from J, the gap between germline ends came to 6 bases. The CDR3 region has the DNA TGTGCCAGCACCCAGGATGAGCAGTTCTTC. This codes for CASTQDEQFF.